The text below deals with one T cell receptor (beta chain). Its target is not known. The data originate from a study of cytotoxic CD8 clonotypes in ibrutinib-treated CLL. As for the study in general: Sample averages reached 250,000 or so productive templates and 94,082 productive rearrangements.

Profiled with immunoSEQ multiplex PCR; TCRdb holds only in-frame clones, not every one. The repertoire has roughly 130,000 clones, under 95% of them found once; the top ten carry 11%. Overall study findings and caveats: Clonality showed a rise at ibrutinib response that reversed toward baseline at progression. Stable or contracted on treatment, public clonotypes were also uncommon. Progressing and sustained-remission patients had different sampling times.

Material: PBMCs, obtained after 12 months of ibrutinib treatment. The clonotype was recovered from a human donor with chronic lymphocytic leukemia.

CDR3 DNA: TGTGCCAGCAGTTTTTTCCGTGATGGAAACACCATATATTTT. Encoded protein: CASSFFRDGNTIYF. The chain links TRBV28 to TRBJ1-3, with D uncertain. The CDR3 is 14 amino acids. Germline V gene lookup returns CDR1 MDHEN and CDR2 SYDVKM. Trimming removed 3 bases from V and 3 bases from J, with 9 bases in between.